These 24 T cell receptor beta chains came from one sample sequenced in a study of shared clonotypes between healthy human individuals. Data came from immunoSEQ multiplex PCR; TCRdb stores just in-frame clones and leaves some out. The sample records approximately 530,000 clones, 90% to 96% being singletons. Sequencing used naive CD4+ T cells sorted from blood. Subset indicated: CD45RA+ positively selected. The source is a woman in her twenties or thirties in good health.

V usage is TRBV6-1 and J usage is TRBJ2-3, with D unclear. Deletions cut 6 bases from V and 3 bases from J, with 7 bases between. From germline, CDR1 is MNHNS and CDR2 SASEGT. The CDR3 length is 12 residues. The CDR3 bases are TGTGCCAGCAGGCCGATTACAGATACGCAGTATTTT. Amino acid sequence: CASRPITDTQYF.

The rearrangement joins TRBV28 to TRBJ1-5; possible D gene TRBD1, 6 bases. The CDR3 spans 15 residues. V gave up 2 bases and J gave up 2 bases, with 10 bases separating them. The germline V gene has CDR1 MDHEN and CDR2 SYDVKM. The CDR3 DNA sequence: TGTGCCAGCAGTTTAGAGGGGGATGGCAATCAGCCCCAGCATTTT. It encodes CASSLEGDGNQPQHF.

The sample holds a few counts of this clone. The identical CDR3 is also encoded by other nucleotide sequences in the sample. The CDR3 loop reads CASSQDGQGNYGYTF. The DNA of the CDR3 is TGTGCCAGCAGCCAGGATGGACAGGGTAACTATGGCTACACCTTC. The chain carries TRBV4-2 and TRBJ1-2; 8 positions agree with TRBD1. The junction had 4 bases not matched to a gene; V was cut back by 3 bases and J by 1 base. This CDR3 region has 15 residues. CDR1 and CDR2 (germline): LGHNA, YNFKEQ.

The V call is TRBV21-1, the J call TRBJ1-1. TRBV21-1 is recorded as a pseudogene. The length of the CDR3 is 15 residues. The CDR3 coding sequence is TGTGCCAGCAGCAAATATTGGGTCTCGAACACTGAAGCTTTCTTT. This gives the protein CASSKYWVSNTEAFF.

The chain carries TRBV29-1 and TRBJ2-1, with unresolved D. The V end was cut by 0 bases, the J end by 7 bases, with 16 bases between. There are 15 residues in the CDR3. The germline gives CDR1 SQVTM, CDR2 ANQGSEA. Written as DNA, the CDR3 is TGCAGCGTTGAAGACAGTTATACAATTGGGAATGAGCAGTTCTTC. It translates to CSVEDSYTIGNEQFF.

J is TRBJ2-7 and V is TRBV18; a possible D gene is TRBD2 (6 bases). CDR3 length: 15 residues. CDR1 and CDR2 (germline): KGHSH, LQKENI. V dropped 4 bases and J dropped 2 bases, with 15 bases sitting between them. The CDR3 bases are TGTGCCAGCTCACGTCCGGGACTGACAACCTACGAGCAGTACTTC. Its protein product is CASSRPGLTTYEQYF.

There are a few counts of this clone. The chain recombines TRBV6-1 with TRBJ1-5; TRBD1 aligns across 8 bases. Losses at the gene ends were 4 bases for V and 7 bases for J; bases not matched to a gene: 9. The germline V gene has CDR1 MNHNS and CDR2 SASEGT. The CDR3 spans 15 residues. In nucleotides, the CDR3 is TGTGCCAGCAGTGTTCGGACAGGGCGTATACAGCCCCAGCATTTT. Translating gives CASSVRTGRIQPQHF.

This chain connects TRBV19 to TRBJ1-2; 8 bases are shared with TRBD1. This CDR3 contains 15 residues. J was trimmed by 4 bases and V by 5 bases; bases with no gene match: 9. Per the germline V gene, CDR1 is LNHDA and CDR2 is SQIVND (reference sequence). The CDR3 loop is CASSESGTGIYGYTF. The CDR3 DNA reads TGTGCCAGTAGTGAATCCGGGACAGGCATCTATGGCTACACCTTC.

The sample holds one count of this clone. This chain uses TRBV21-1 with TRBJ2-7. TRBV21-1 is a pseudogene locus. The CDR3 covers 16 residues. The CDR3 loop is CASSLSHRDLKAGQYF. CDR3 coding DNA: TGTGCCAGCAGCCTCTCGCATAGGGACCTCAAGGCGGGGCAGTACTTC.

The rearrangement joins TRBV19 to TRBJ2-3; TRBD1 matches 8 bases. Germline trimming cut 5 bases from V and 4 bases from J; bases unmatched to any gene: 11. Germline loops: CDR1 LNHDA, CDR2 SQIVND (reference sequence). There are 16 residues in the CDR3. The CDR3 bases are TGTGCCAGTAGTGCCTTGCCGGGACAGGAGCCAGATACGCAGTATTTT. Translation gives CASSALPGQEPDTQYF.

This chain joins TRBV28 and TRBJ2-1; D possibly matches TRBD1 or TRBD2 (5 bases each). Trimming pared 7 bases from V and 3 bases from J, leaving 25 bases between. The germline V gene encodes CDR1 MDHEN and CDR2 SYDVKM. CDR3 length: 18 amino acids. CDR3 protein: CASIRLRFRDQNYNEQFF. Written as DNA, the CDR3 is TGTGCCAGCATACGACTACGATTCCGGGACCAAAACTACAATGAGCAGTTCTTC.

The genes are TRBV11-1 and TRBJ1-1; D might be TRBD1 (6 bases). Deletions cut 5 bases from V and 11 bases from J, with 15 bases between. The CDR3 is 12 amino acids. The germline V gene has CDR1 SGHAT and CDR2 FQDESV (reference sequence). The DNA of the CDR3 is TGTGCCAGCAGCCCCACAGGGCGGAGGGCTTTCTTT. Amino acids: CASSPTGRRAFF.

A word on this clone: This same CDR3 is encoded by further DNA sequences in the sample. In DNA, the CDR3 is TGTGCCAGCAGTTTAGGACTAGCGGGCACCGGGGAGCTGTTTTTT. Protein: CASSLGLAGTGELFF. This chain connects TRBV28 to TRBJ2-2; 11 bases line up with TRBD2. The J segment lost 4 bases and the V segment lost 2 bases, leaving 0 bases of the junction unmatched. The CDR3 contains 15 residues. Germline-derived CDR1 and CDR2 are MDHEN and SYDVKM.

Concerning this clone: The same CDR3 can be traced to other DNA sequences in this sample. CDR3 bases: TGCGCCAGCAGCTTAACAGGATCTTCCTACGAGCAGTACTTC. Its translation: CASSLTGSSYEQYF. The rearrangement links TRBV5-1 to TRBJ2-7; perhaps TRBD1 as D (5 bases). Germline V gene sequence: CDR1 SGHRS, CDR2 YFSETQ. This CDR3 has 14 amino acids. V was shortened by 2 bases and J by 1 base, with 10 bases between the two germline ends.

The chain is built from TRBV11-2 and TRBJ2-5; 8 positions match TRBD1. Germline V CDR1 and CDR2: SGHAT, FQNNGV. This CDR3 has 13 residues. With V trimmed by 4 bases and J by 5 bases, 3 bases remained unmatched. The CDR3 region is CASSSTGDETQYF. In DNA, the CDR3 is TGTGCCAGCAGCTCGACAGGGGACGAGACCCAGTACTTC.

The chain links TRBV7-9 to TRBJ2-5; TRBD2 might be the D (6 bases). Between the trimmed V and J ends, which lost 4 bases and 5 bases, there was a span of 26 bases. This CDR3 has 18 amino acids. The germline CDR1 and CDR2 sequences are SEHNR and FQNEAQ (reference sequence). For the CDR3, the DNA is TGTGCCAGCAGCTCGGGGGTCGGGAGAGACGTCCTGACCGAGACCCAGTACTTC. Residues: CASSSGVGRDVLTETQYF.

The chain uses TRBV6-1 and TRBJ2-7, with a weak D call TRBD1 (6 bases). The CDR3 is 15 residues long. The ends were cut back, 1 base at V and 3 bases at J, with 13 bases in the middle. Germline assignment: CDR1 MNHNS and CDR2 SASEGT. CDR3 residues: CASSEEQGVSYEQYF. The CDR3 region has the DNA TGTGCCAGCAGTGAAGAACAGGGAGTAAGCTACGAGCAGTACTTC.

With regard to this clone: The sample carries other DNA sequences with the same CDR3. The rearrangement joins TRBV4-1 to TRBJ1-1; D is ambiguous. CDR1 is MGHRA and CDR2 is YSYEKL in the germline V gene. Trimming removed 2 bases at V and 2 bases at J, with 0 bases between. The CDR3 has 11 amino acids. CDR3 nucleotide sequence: TGCGCCAGCAGCCAAAACACTGAAGCTTTCTTT. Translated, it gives CASSQNTEAFF.

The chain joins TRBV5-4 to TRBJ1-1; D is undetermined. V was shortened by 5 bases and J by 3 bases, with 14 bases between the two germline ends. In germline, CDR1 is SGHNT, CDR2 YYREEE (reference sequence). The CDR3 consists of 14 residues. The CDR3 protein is CASRSGERDTEAFF. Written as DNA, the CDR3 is TGTGCCAGCAGGTCCGGAGAGCGCGACACTGAAGCTTTCTTT.

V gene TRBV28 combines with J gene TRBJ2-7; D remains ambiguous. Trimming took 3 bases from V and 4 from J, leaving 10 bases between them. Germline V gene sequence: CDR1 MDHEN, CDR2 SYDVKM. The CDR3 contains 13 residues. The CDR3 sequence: CASSLDGIYEQYF. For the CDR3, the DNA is TGTGCCAGCAGTTTGGATGGTATTTACGAGCAGTACTTC.

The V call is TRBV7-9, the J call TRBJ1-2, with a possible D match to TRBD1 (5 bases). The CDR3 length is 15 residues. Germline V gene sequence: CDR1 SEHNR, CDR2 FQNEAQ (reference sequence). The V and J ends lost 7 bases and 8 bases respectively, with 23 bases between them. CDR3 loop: CASTWPLGEGRGYTF. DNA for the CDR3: TGTGCCAGCACTTGGCCTCTTGGTGAGGGACGAGGCTACACCTTC.

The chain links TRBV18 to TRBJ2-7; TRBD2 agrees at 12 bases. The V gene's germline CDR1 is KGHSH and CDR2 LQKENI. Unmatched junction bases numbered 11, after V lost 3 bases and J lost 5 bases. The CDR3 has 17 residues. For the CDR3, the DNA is TGTGCCAGCTCACCTATAACCGGGACTAGCGGGTACCACGAGCAGTACTTC. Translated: CASSPITGTSGYHEQYF.

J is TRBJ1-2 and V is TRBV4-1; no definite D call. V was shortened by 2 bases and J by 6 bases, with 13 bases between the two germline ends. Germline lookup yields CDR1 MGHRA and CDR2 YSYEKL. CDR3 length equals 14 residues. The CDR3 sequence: CASSQRAEGHGYTF. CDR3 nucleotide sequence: TGCGCCAGCAGCCAAAGGGCGGAAGGCCATGGCTACACCTTC.

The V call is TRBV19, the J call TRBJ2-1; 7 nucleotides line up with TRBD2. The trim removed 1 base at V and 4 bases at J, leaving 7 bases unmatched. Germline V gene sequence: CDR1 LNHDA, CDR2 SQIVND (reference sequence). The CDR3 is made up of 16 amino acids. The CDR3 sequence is CASSIGAGDTYNEQFF. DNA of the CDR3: TGTGCCAGTAGTATAGGGGCGGGGGATACTTACAATGAGCAGTTCTTC.